This TCR beta chain was observed in a study of cytomegalovirus exposure and HLA in healthy donors. The study's findings and limits: HLA allele associations emerged for some 16,000 TCR beta sequences in a later analysis, at 0.05 false discovery rate. Across donors, presence/absence analyses took sequencing depth to be roughly uniform. Equally common other TCR beta chains were less clonally expanded than HLA-associated ones, a later analysis found.

Primers: 60 Vbeta forward and 13 Jbeta reverse. TCRdb's table, derived via immunoSEQ multiplex PCR, lists solely in-frame clones and lacks some. The sample lists about 150,000 clones; roughly 71% were seen once. Trimming removed 0 bases from V and 4 bases from J, with 10 bases in between. Per the germline V gene, CDR1 is SGDLS and CDR2 is YYNGEE. This CDR3 contains 15 residues. Details on this clone: Its antigen is not identified.

This chain connects TRBV9 to TRBJ2-2, with D possibly matching TRBD2 (5 bases). Sequencing used PBMCs. The origin of this receptor is a man aged 30 to 45 in good health and CMV-seronegative. CDR3 loop: CASSVGGSGTGELFF. The DNA of the CDR3 is TGTGCCAGCAGCGTAGGAGGGTCCGGCACCGGGGAGCTGTTTTTT.